Below, 23 T cell receptor beta chains from the same sample are listed, as sequenced in a study of blood T cell repertoires in COVID-19. Measured with immunoSEQ multiplex PCR; TCRdb has only the in-frame clones, and not every one. Of 250,000 to 350,000 clones listed, 90% were seen once; the top ten hold approximately 4.3%. Sequenced sample: PBMCs or T cells enriched from blood (not recorded which). The source of these receptors is a woman younger than 35 with acute COVID-19.

The chain has TRBV28 and TRBJ2-5; TRBD1 agrees at 7 bases. This CDR3 comprises 16 residues. In germline, CDR1 is MDHEN, CDR2 SYDVKM. V gave up 7 bases and J gave up 1 base; unmatched junction bases: 12. The CDR3 loop reads CASTPTQGWFQETQYF. The CDR3, as DNA: TGTGCCAGCACACCCACACAGGGGTGGTTCCAAGAGACCCAGTACTTC. Full variable domain (remainder filled in from reference TRBV28 and TRBJ2-5): DVKVTQSSRYLVKRTGEKVFLECVQDMDHENMFWYRQDPGLGLRLIYFSYDVKMKEKGDIPEGYSVSREKKERFSLILESASTNQTSMYLCASTPTQGWFQETQYFGPGTRLLVL.

V is TRBV5-1 and J is TRBJ2-1; D not certain. This CDR3 contains 16 residues. Per the germline V gene, CDR1 is SGHRS and CDR2 is YFSETQ. V lost 2 bases and J 0 bases, leaving 12 bases between the germline ends. The CDR3 DNA is TGCGCCAGCAGCTTTGGGCAGCCGAGCTCCTACAATGAGCAGTTCTTC. Protein product: CASSFGQPSSYNEQFF.

This chain joins TRBV28 and TRBJ1-1, with a tentative D call TRBD1 (6 bases). The CDR3 has 17 residues. V lost 3 bases and J lost 0, with 17 bases in between. Germline V gene sequence: CDR1 MDHEN, CDR2 SYDVKM. The CDR3 loop is CASSFPLRGGMNTEAFF. In DNA form, the CDR3 reads TGTGCCAGCAGTTTCCCCTTGAGGGGGGGTATGAACACTGAAGCTTTCTTT.

The chain couples TRBV11-1 to TRBJ2-7, with D perhaps TRBD1 (5 bases). The CDR3 sequence is 15 residues long. V lost 3 bases, J lost 0 bases, and 12 bases lay in between. Germline lookup yields CDR1 SGHAT and CDR2 FQDESV (reference sequence). The CDR3 loop is CASSLHEGASYEQYF. Here the CDR3 DNA reads TGTGCCAGCAGCTTGCATGAAGGGGCCTCCTACGAGCAGTACTTC. Based on the CDR3 plus reference TRBV11-1 and TRBJ2-7, the full variable domain is EAEVAQSPRYKITEKSQAVAFWCDPISGHATLYWYRQILGQGPELLVQFQDESVVDDSQLPKDRFSAERLKGVDSTLKIQPAELGDSAMYLCASSLHEGASYEQYFGPGTRLTVT.

This clone was found once. Written as DNA, the CDR3 is TGTGCCAGCAGCGAACACGGGGGGTTAGACACTGAAGCTTTCTTT. Translation gives CASSEHGGLDTEAFF. This sequence joins TRBV7-6 and TRBJ1-1; D is possibly TRBD1 (5 bases). CDR3 size: 15 residues. Germline-derived CDR1 and CDR2 are SGHVS and FNYEAQ. V lost 5 bases and J lost 3, with 16 bases in between.

The chain is built from TRBV19 and TRBJ2-3; D remains ambiguous. The CDR3 length is 13 residues. The V end was cut by 3 bases, the J end by 5 bases, with 9 bases between. Germline loops: CDR1 LNHDA, CDR2 SQIVND (reference sequence). CDR3 nucleotides: TGTGCCAGTAGTATCAGGCGCAGAGATACGCAGTATTTT. Its protein is CASSIRRRDTQYF.

The genes are TRBV5-4 and TRBJ2-7, with TRBD1 matching over 7 bases. V was clipped by 3 bases and J by 2 bases; unmatched bases: 5. Per germline, CDR1 SGHNT and CDR2 YYREEE (reference sequence). This CDR3 region has 14 residues. The CDR3 loop reads CASSWGDRAYEQYF. The CDR3 DNA reads as TGTGCCAGCAGCTGGGGAGACAGGGCCTACGAGCAGTACTTC. Filled out from reference TRBV5-4 and TRBJ2-7, the complete variable domain reads ETGVTQSPTHLIKTRGQQVTLRCSSQSGHNTVSWYQQALGQGPQFIFQYYREEENGRGNFPPRFSGLQFPNYSSELNVNALELDDSALYLCASSWGDRAYEQYFGPGTRLTVT.

The gene calls are TRBV6-4 and TRBJ2-1; 14 bases are a match to TRBD2. The germline V gene encodes CDR1 MRHNA and CDR2 SNTAGT. The V and J ends lost 3 bases and 7 bases, in that order; junction bases with no gene match: 8. CDR3 length equals 17 residues. The CDR3 DNA sequence: TGTGCCAGCAGTGATCGCCCGGGACTAGCGGGAGAGAATGAGCAGTTCTTC. Translation gives CASSDRPGLAGENEQFF.

The gene calls are TRBV28 and TRBJ1-5; D gene uncertain. The CDR3 consists of 15 residues. V dropped 5 bases and J dropped 0 bases, with 11 bases sitting between them. Per germline, CDR1 MDHEN and CDR2 SYDVKM. In DNA form, the CDR3 reads TGTGCCAGCAGTATGAGAGCGTATAGCAATCAGCCCCAGCATTTT. Its protein is CASSMRAYSNQPQHF.

The chain has TRBV11-3 and TRBJ1-1, with 8 bases aligning to TRBD1. The CDR3 consists of 13 residues. Germline lookup yields CDR1 SGHNT and CDR2 YENEEA. J was trimmed by 4 bases and V by 5 bases; bases with no gene match: 3. Here the CDR3 reads CASSLGTGTEAFF. Written as DNA, the CDR3 is TGTGCCAGCAGCCTGGGGACAGGCACTGAAGCTTTCTTT.

V usage is TRBV11-3 and J usage is TRBJ2-5; possible D gene TRBD1, 6 bases. V was cut by 5 bases and J by 5 bases, with 18 bases left in between. This CDR3 comprises 15 residues. Germline V gives CDR1 SGHNT, CDR2 YENEEA. CDR3 DNA: TGTGCCAGCAGCCTAGTAGGGGGACCGTACGAGACCCAGTACTTC. Translation gives CASSLVGGPYETQYF.

This clone was observed at least ten times. The chain is built from TRBV12-5 and TRBJ2-5; 9 nucleotides align to TRBD1. V was clipped by 2 bases and J by 4 bases; unmatched bases: 2. CDR1 is LGHNT, CDR2 FRNRAP, per germline. The CDR3 loop spans 14 amino acids. The CDR3 here is CASGLTGGLETQYF. The CDR3 nucleotides read TGTGCTAGTGGTTTGACAGGGGGCTTAGAGACCCAGTACTTC.

V is TRBV27 and J is TRBJ2-1; 12 nucleotides align to TRBD2. Germline loops: CDR1 MNHEY, CDR2 SMNVEV (reference sequence). J lost 9 bases, V lost 5 bases, and 8 bases had no gene match. This CDR3 spans 15 amino acids. DNA of the CDR3: TGTGCCAGCAGTCTAACGACTAGCGGGAGAGGTGAGCAGTTCTTC. Protein sequence: CASSLTTSGRGEQFF.

This sequence joins TRBV28 and TRBJ2-6; 12 bases are shared with TRBD2. From germline, CDR1 is MDHEN and CDR2 SYDVKM. This CDR3 is 18 amino acids long. The junction had 3 bases not matched to a gene; V was cut back by 0 bases and J by 3 bases. CDR3 sequence (DNA): TGTGCCAGCAGTTTATGGACTAGCGGGAGTTTTGGGGCCAACGTCCTGACTTTC. Amino acid sequence: CASSLWTSGSFGANVLTF.

The genes are TRBV9 and TRBJ1-4; 7 bases align to TRBD1. J gave up 8 bases and V 2 bases, and 6 bases lay outside the gene matches. CDR3 length equals 14 residues. The germline gives CDR1 SGDLS, CDR2 YYNGEE. This chain's CDR3 is CASSVTGAGEKLFF. The CDR3 DNA reads TGTGCCAGCAGCGTTACAGGGGCTGGGGAAAAACTGTTTTTT. Supplemented by reference TRBV9 and TRBJ1-4, the full variable domain reads DSGVTQTPKHLITATGQRVTLRCSPRSGDLSVYWYQQSLDQGLQFLIQYYNGEERAKGNILERFSAQQFPDLHSELNLSSLELGDSALYFCASSVTGAGEKLFFGSGTQLSVL.

This clone showed up just once. The chain recombines TRBV14 with TRBJ2-1; no definite D call. In germline, CDR1 is SGHDN, CDR2 FVKESK. The CDR3 covers 15 residues. Trimming removed 4 bases at V and 1 base at J, with 11 bases between. The CDR3 is CASSRRGPSYNEQFF. Written as DNA, the CDR3 is TGTGCCAGCAGCCGCCGCGGTCCTTCCTACAATGAGCAGTTCTTC.

The V gene is TRBV7-9, the J gene TRBJ2-7; tentatively, D is TRBD1 (6 bases). Germline-derived CDR1 and CDR2 are SEHNR and FQNEAQ (reference sequence). The V gene lost 5 bases and the J gene lost 4 bases, with 15 bases spanning the gap. The CDR3 sequence is 14 residues long. CDR3 in amino acids: CASSARDTGYEQYF. The CDR3 nucleotides are TGTGCCAGCAGCGCCCGGGACACCGGGTACGAGCAGTACTTC.

The CDR3 reads CASSRGLNEQFF. CDR3 DNA: TGTGCCAGCAGCCGCGGGCTAAATGAGCAGTTCTTC. The chain employs TRBV27 and TRBJ2-1; D might be TRBD2 (5 bases). V was shortened by 6 bases and J by 7 bases, with 10 bases between the two germline ends. The CDR3 has 12 residues. Germline V gene data show CDR1 as MNHEY and CDR2 as SMNVEV (reference sequence).

V usage is TRBV24-1 and J usage is TRBJ2-1; 9 bases are shared with TRBD2. Germline CDR1 KGHDR, CDR2 SFDVKD. The CDR3 runs 15 residues. Trimming removed 9 bases from V and 2 bases from J; junction bases left unmatched: 7. CDR3 DNA: TGTGCCACCTCGACCGGGACTAGCACCTACAATGAGCAGTTCTTC. This gives the protein CATSTGTSTYNEQFF.

The chain has TRBV28 and TRBJ2-1; 7 nucleotides line up with TRBD2. The germline CDR1 and CDR2 sequences are MDHEN and SYDVKM. The CDR3 covers 15 residues. V was pared by 2 bases and J by 10 bases, with 11 bases of the junction left unmatched. CDR3 residues: CASSLGLADLREQFF. DNA of the CDR3: TGTGCCAGCAGTTTAGGGCTAGCGGATCTCCGGGAGCAGTTCTTC.

In the case of this clone: The junction departs from germline at one end; a sequencing error may be responsible. V and J are TRBV28 and TRBJ1-1; 8 bases align to TRBD1. Germline CDR1 is MDHEN and CDR2 is SYDVKM. The CDR3 loop spans 12 amino acids. CDR3 sequence reads: CVSNPQGDEAFF. The CDR3 DNA reads as TGTGTCAGCAACCCACAGGGGGATGAAGCTTTCTTT.

J is TRBJ1-1 and V is TRBV28, with a weak D call TRBD1 (5 bases). V gave up 10 bases and J gave up 2 bases, with 14 bases separating them. CDR3 size: 13 residues. Germline V CDR1 and CDR2: MDHEN, SYDVKM. In nucleotides, the CDR3 is TGTGCCATCGGGGGGACGGCAAACACTGAAGCTTTCTTT. Protein product: CAIGGTANTEAFF.

The genes are TRBV7-2 and TRBJ1-6; TRBD1 matches 7 bases. CDR3 length: 16 residues. Germline V gene data show CDR1 as SGHTA and CDR2 as FQGNSA. V lost 4 bases and J lost 0; bases outside the gene matches: 3. The CDR3, as DNA: TGTGCCAGCAGCTCGGGACAGAGCTCCTATAATTCACCCCTCCACTTT. The encoded protein is CASSSGQSSYNSPLHF.